The 16 T cell receptor beta chains below all came from one sample that was sequenced in a study of blood T cells in healthy people across ages. Primed by a sample-barcoded 5' primer and a J-beta primer mix, a second PCR proceeded for about 6 to 12 cycles. TCRdb re-analysed the 5' RACE reads in MiXCR, keeping a single row per CDR3 protein. This table has over 950,000 distinct CDR3 sequences, roughly 51% appearing once. Source material: blood. These receptors were collected from a woman in her fifties or sixties in good health.

This rearrangement joins TRBV15 to TRBJ2-3, with TRBD2 identical over 8 bases. V trimming: 0 bases; J trimming: 4 bases; junction bases outside the gene matches: 6. The CDR3 extends over 16 amino acids. CDR1 and CDR2 (germline): LNHNV, YYDKDF (reference sequence). The CDR3 nucleotides are TGTGCCACCAGCAGAGATCGAGGGACTAGTGCAGATACGCAGTATTTT. It specifies CATSRDRGTSADTQYF.

This clonotype was seen once. This sequence joins TRBV27 and TRBJ2-1, with 11 bases aligning to TRBD2. Germline trimming cut 0 bases from V and 6 bases from J; bases unmatched to any gene: 16. This CDR3 region has 20 residues. Germline CDR1 reads MNHEY; CDR2 reads SMNVEV (reference sequence). The CDR3 spells CASSLSRLRLAGGQGNEQFF. The DNA for the CDR3 is TGTGCCAGCAGTTTATCTAGATTGAGGCTAGCGGGAGGTCAGGGCAATGAGCAGTTCTTC.

V gene TRBV7-9 combines with J gene TRBJ2-4, with D unresolved. The DNA end lines up better with TRBJ2-7; the J call may be wrong. Germline V gene sequence: CDR1 SEHNR, CDR2 FQNEAQ (reference sequence). The CDR3 has 14 residues. CDR3 residues: CASALTYSSYEQYF. The CDR3 nucleotides are TGTGCCAGCGCCTTAACCTACAGTTCCTACGAGCAGTACTTC.

The CDR3 spells CASSSDYRVGDTEAFF. CDR3 DNA sequence: TGTGCCAGCAGTTCGGACTACAGGGTTGGGGACACTGAAGCTTTCTTT. The chain couples TRBV6-5 to TRBJ1-1; maybe TRBD1 (6 bases). V lost 4 bases and J lost 3, with 18 bases in between. There are 16 residues in the CDR3. The V gene's germline CDR1 is MNHEY and CDR2 SVGAGI.

Written as DNA, the CDR3 is TGCAGTGCTAGAAGCAGGGACGACAATCAGCCCCAGCATTTT. Translated: CSARSRDDNQPQHF. The chain links TRBV20-1 to TRBJ1-5; maybe TRBD1 (5 bases). The V gene's germline CDR1 is DFQATT and CDR2 SNEGSKA (reference sequence). The V end lost 2 bases, the J end lost 3 bases, and 11 bases lay between the germline ends. The CDR3 is 14 amino acids.

As for this clonotype: A single base separates this from a much larger clone, so it may be a read error. The CDR3 here is CASTPRVGLGEAQYF. The CDR3 DNA is TGTGCCAGCACCCCTAGGGTGGGGTTAGGGGAGGCCCAGTACTTC. The chain couples TRBV6-5 to TRBJ2-7, with D tentatively TRBD2 (6 bases). Trimming removed 7 bases at V and 10 bases at J, with 26 bases between. The CDR3 spans 15 residues. Germline V gives CDR1 MNHEY, CDR2 SVGAGI.

A few counts support this clonotype. The rearrangement uses TRBV5-1 and TRBJ1-2; D gene ambiguous. Deletions cut 2 bases from V and 7 bases from J, with 18 bases between. Per the germline V gene, CDR1 is SGHRS and CDR2 is YFSETQ. This CDR3 comprises 15 residues. CDR3 loop: CASSLRTLHPTGYTF. The CDR3 bases are TGCGCCAGCAGCTTAAGGACCCTCCACCCTACTGGCTACACCTTC.

The chain is built from TRBV11-2 and TRBJ1-2; D gene unclear. From germline, CDR1 is SGHAT and CDR2 FQNNGV. Trimming shortened V by 0 bases and J by 4 bases, and 12 bases separated the two germline ends. The CDR3 spans 15 residues. This CDR3 reads CASSLDLGRAYGYTF. The CDR3 DNA reads TGTGCCAGCAGCTTAGATCTGGGAAGAGCCTATGGCTACACCTTC. The full variable domain, in which reference TRBV11-2 and TRBJ1-2 provide the parts outside the CDR3, is EAGVAQSPRYKIIEKRQSVAFWCNPISGHATLYWYQQILGQGPKLLIQFQNNGVVDDSQLPKDRFSAERLKGVDSTLKIQPAKLEDSAVYLCASSLDLGRAYGYTFGSGTRLTVV.

The chain has TRBV7-6 and TRBJ1-5; 8 bases are shared with TRBD1. Germline V gives CDR1 SGHVS, CDR2 FNYEAQ. J was trimmed by 10 bases and V by 4 bases; bases with no gene match: 12. The CDR3 covers 15 residues. In nucleotides, the CDR3 is TGTGCCAGCAGCTCGGGACAGGTCGGTTCGAGCCCCCAGCATTTT. This sequence encodes CASSSGQVGSSPQHF.

This clonotype appeared a single time. J is TRBJ2-3 and V is TRBV20-1, with 13 bases lining up with TRBD2. This CDR3 comprises 19 residues. V gave up 3 bases and J gave up 2 bases; unmatched junction bases: 14. Germline-derived CDR1 and CDR2 are DFQATT and SNEGSKA (reference sequence). CDR3 loop: CSASSPGLAGTNTTDTQYF. The CDR3 DNA reads as TGCAGTGCTAGTTCGCCGGGACTAGCGGGAACCAATACCACAGATACGCAGTATTTT.

This clonotype is a singleton in its sample. The chain couples TRBV28 to TRBJ2-4; D remains unclear. The closer fit of TRBJ2-5 to the DNA end suggests the J call may be wrong. CDR3 length equals 13 residues. Germline V CDR1 and CDR2: MDHEN, SYDVKM. This chain's CDR3 is CASSLLGAGTQYF. The DNA for the CDR3 is TGTGCCAGCAGTTTATTAGGAGCCGGGACCCAGTACTTC.

This clonotype occurred a few times. DNA of the CDR3: TGTGCCAGCAGTTACGACGGGGATACCTACAATGAGCAGTTCTTC. Residues: CASSYDGDTYNEQFF. The V and J genes are TRBV6-2 or TRBV6-3 and TRBJ2-1; possibly TRBD2 for D (5 bases). Trimming shortened V by 2 bases and J by 2 bases, and 10 bases separated the two germline ends. Germline loops: CDR1 MNHEY, CDR2 SVGEGT. CDR3 length equals 15 residues.

Only a few counts were recorded for this clonotype. The chain combines TRBV5-6 with TRBJ1-5, with 7 bases matching TRBD1. From germline, CDR1 is SGHDT and CDR2 YYEEEE. With V trimmed by 0 bases and J by 7 bases, 7 bases remained unmatched. CDR3 length: 15 residues. This chain's CDR3 is CASSLGGRGSQPQHF. CDR3 DNA sequence: TGTGCCAGCAGCTTGGGGGGCAGGGGGTCCCAGCCCCAGCATTTT.

In nucleotides, the CDR3 is TGTGCCACCGCGAGGGGGGGCACTGAAGCTTTCTTT. This gives the protein CATARGGTEAFF. The genes are TRBV28 and TRBJ1-1, with D perhaps TRBD1 (6 bases). This CDR3 has 12 residues. The germline CDR1 and CDR2 sequences are MDHEN and SYDVKM. Trimming took off 10 bases at V and 4 bases at J, with 13 bases between the two ends.

This clonotype turned up a few times. The rearrangement links TRBV20-1 to TRBJ2-1; 8 bases fit TRBD2. The germline CDR1 and CDR2 sequences are DFQATT and SNEGSKA (reference sequence). The CDR3 spans 15 residues. The trim removed 3 bases at V and 0 bases at J, leaving 4 bases unmatched. The CDR3 region is CSASKRESSYNEQFF. Here the CDR3 DNA reads TGCAGTGCTAGTAAGCGGGAGAGCTCCTACAATGAGCAGTTCTTC.

The V and J genes are TRBV7-9 and TRBJ2-1, with D hard to call. This CDR3 is 13 amino acids long. Germline V gene lookup returns CDR1 SEHNR and CDR2 FQNEAQ (reference sequence). The V end was cut by 1 base, the J end by 7 bases, with 8 bases between. CDR3: CASSLGPLNEQFF. CDR3 in DNA: TGTGCCAGCAGCTTAGGACCTTTGAATGAGCAGTTCTTC.